This T cell receptor beta chain was identified during a study of blood T cell repertoires in COVID-19. Study-level background: The cDNA or gDNA used as material had been derived from T cells, B-cell-depleted T cells, or PBMCs.

In the study's own analysis: Amplified reference gene primers provided the basis for estimating nucleated cell counts. Sequencing used immunoSEQ multiplex PCR; TCRdb keeps in-frame clones, though not all of them. The DNA gave D and trimming, while V, J and clone size come from that table. This sample has fewer than 120,000 clones; 85% to 90% occur once, and the top ten carry about 3%. Sequenced input: peripheral blood. The sequence came from a woman between 50 and 59 years old with acute or convalescent COVID-19.

CDR3 in amino acids: CSVPRQGASGYTF. The CDR3 DNA sequence: TGCAGCGTCCCTCGACAGGGGGCGAGTGGCTACACCTTC. The chain couples TRBV29-1 to TRBJ1-2; 10 bases match TRBD1. Unmatched junction bases numbered 8, after V lost 6 bases and J lost 7 bases. Germline loops: CDR1 SQVTM, CDR2 ANQGSEA. The CDR3 runs 13 residues.